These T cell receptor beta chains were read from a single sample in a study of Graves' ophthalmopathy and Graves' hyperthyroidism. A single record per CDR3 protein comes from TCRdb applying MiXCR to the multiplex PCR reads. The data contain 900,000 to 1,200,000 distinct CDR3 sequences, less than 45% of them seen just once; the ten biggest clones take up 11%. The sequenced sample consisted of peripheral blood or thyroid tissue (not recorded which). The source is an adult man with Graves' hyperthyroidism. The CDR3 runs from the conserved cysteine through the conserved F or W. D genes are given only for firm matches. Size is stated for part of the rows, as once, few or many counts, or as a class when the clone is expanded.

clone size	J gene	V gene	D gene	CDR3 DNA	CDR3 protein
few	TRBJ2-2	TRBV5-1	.	TGCGCCAGCAGCTTCCTAGGGGCCGGGGAGCTGTTTTTT	CASSFLGAGELFF
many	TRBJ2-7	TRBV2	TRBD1	TGTGCCAGCAGTAGGTTACAGGGGGCGGGCGAGCAGTACTTC	CASSRLQGAGEQYF
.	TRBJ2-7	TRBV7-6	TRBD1	TGTGCCAGCAGTTTATCAGAGACAGGGGCCTACGAGCAGTACTTC	CASSLSETGAYEQYF
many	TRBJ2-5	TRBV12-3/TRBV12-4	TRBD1	TGTGCCAGCAGTTTGCCGGGACAGGGGTCTGAGACCCAGTACTTC	CASSLPGQGSETQYF
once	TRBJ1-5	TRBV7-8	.	TGTGCCAGCAGCTTAGGAGTCAGGGGTCCGACCTACGAGCATTTT	CASSLGVRGPTYEHF
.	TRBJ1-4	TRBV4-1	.	TGCGCCAGCAGCCAAGAGGAAAGGGCGGGGGAAAAACTGTTTTTT	CASSQEERAGEKLFF
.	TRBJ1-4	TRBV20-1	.	TGCGGACAGAAGTCTTATGCAACTAATGAAAAACTGTTTTTT	CGQKSYATNEKLFF
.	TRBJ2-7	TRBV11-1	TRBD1	TGTGCCAGCAGTTTATCCCCAGGGGGGTACTTC	CASSLSPGGYF
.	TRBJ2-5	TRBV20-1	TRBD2	TGCAGTGCTGGGACTAGCGGGCCGGGGGGGGAGACCCAGTACTTC	CSAGTSGPGGETQYF
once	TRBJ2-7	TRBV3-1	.	TGTGCCAGCAGCCAAGCTCAGGCCTACGAGCAGTACTTC	CASSQAQAYEQYF
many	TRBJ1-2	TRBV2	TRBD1	TGTGCCAGCAGTGAACGACGAGGCAGGGGGCGCGGGGATGGCTACACCTTC	CASSERRGRGRGDGYTF
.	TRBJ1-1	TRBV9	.	TGTGCCAGCAGCCCGGCGGGGCACCTGAACACTGAAGCTTTCTTT	CASSPAGHLNTEAFF
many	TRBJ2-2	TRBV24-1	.	TGTGCCACCAGCGATTTGGACACCGGGGAGCTGTTTTTT	CATSDLDTGELFF
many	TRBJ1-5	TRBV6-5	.	TGTGCCAGCAGTTACTCTAAAGGACAGCCCCAGCATTTT	CASSYSKGQPQHF
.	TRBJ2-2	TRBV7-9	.	TGTGCCAGCAGCTACCGGACTATCGGGGGACCGAACACCGGGGAGCTGTTTTTT	CASSYRTIGGPNTGELFF
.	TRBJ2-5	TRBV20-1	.	TGCAGTGCCGGAGGGGCCCGGTCAGGTCAAGAGACCCAGTACTTC	CSAGGARSGQETQYF
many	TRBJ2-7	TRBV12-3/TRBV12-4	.	TGTGCCAGCAGTTTAATACAGTCTGGGGGCGAGCAGTACTTC	CASSLIQSGGEQYF
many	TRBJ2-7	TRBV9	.	TGTGCCAGCAGCGCCGGAGCCAGCACCTACGAGCAGTACTTC	CASSAGASTYEQYF
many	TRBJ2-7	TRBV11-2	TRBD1	TGTGCCAGCACCACGACAGGGGGAACCTACGAGCAGTACTTC	CASTTTGGTYEQYF
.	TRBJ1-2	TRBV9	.	TGTGCCAGCAGTACCTCTACTAGCGGCTACACCTTC	CASSTSTSGYTF
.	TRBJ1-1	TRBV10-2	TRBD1	TGCGCCAGCAGTGAGGACGACAGGGCCCCCGGTGAAGCTTTCTTT	CASSEDDRAPGEAFF
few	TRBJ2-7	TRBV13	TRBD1	TGTGCCAGCAGGGGGGACAGGTCCTTGGGGGAGCAGTACTTC	CASRGDRSLGEQYF
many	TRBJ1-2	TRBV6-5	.	TGTGCCAGCAGTGAGGCAGGGAACTATGGCTACACCTTC	CASSEAGNYGYTF
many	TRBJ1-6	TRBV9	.	TGTGCCAGCAGCGTAGAAGGTGGGGATTCACCCCTCCACTTT	CASSVEGGDSPLHF
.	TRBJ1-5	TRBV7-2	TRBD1	TGTGCCAGCAGTTGGGGACAGTTTCAGCCCCAGCATTTT	CASSWGQFQPQHF
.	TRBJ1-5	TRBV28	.	TGTGCCAGCAGTCCAGGACGGTATAGCAATCAGCCCCAGCATTTT	CASSPGRYSNQPQHF
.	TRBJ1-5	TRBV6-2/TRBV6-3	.	TGTGCCAGCAATCTCCAGGGGCAGCCCCAGCATTTT	CASNLQGQPQHF
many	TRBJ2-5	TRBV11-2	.	TGTGCCAGCAGCACCCGGGTGACCCAGTACTTC	CASSTRVTQYF